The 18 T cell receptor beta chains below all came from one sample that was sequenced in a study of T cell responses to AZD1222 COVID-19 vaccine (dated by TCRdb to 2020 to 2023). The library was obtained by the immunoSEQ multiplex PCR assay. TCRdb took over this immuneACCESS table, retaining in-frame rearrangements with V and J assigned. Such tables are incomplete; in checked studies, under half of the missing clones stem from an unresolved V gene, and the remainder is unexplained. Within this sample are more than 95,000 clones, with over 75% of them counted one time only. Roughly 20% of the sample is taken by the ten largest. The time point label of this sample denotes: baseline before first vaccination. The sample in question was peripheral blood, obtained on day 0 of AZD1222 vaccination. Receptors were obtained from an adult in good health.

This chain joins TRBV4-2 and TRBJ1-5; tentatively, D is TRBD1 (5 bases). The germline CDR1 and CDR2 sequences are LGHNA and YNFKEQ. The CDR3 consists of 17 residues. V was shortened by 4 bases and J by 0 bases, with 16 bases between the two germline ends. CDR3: CASSRLTGEGSNQPQHF. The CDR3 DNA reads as TGTGCCAGCAGCCGCTTAACGGGGGAGGGTAGCAATCAGCCCCAGCATTTT.

In nucleotides, the CDR3 is TGTGCCAGCAGCTTAAATGCGGGGGGGAATTCACCCCTCCACTTT. It encodes CASSLNAGGNSPLHF. This chain joins TRBV7-3 and TRBJ1-6, with D possibly matching TRBD1 (5 bases). The V gene's germline CDR1 is SGHTA and CDR2 FQGTGA. V was pared by 1 base and J by 7 bases, with 11 bases between. The CDR3 spans 15 residues.

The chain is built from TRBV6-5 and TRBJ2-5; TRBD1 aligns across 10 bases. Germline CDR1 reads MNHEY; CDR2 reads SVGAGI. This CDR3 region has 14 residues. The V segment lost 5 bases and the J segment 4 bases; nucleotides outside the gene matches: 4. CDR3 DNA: TGTGCCAGCAGTCGGGACAGGGGTTCAGAGACCCAGTACTTC. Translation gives CASSRDRGSETQYF.

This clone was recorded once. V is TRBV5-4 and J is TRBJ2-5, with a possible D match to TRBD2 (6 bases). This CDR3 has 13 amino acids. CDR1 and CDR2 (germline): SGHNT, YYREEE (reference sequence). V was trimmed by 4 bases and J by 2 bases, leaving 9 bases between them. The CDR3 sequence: CASSPRGQETQYF. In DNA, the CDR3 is TGTGCCAGCAGCCCCCGGGGGCAAGAGACCCAGTACTTC.

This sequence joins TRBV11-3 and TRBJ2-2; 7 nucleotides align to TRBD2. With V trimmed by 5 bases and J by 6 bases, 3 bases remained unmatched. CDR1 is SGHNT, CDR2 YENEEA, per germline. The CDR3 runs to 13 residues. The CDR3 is CASSPRGAGELFF. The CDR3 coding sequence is TGTGCCAGCAGCCCTCGGGGGGCCGGGGAGCTGTTTTTT.

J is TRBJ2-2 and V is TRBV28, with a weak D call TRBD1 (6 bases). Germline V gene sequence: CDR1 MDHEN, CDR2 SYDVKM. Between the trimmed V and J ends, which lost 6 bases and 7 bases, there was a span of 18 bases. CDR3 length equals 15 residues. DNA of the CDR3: TGTGCCAGCAGGCCGGGACATACTCGCAACGGGGAGCTGTTTTTT. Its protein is CASRPGHTRNGELFF.

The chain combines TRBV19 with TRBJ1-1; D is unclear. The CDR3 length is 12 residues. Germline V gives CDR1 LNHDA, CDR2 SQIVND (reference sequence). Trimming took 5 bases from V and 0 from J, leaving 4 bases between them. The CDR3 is CASSRVNTEAFF. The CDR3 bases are TGTGCCAGTAGTCGGGTGAACACTGAAGCTTTCTTT.

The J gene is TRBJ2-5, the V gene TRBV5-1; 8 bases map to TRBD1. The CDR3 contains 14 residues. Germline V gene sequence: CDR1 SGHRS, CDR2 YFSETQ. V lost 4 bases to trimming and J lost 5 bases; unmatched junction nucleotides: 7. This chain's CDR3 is CASSATGDVETQYF. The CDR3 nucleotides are TGCGCCAGCAGCGCGACAGGGGATGTTGAGACCCAGTACTTC.

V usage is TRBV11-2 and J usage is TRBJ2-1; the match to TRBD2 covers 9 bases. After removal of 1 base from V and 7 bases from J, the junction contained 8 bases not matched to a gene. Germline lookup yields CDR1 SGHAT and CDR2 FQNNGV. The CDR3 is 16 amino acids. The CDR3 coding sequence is TGTGCCAGCAGCTTAGCGTTGCGGGGGGGCCGGAATGAGCAGTTCTTC. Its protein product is CASSLALRGGRNEQFF.

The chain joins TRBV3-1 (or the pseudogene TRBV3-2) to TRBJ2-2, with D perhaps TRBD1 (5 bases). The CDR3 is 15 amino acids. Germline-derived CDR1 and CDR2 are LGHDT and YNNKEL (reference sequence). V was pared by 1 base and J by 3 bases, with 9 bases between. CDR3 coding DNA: TGTGCCAGCAGCCAAGTAAACAGGTACACCGGGGAGCTGTTTTTT. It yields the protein CASSQVNRYTGELFF.

DNA of the CDR3: TGTGCCAGCAGCTTCAAGGGCCGAAACACCGGGGAGCTGTTTTTT. Its translation: CASSFKGRNTGELFF. The V call is TRBV7-3, the J call TRBJ2-2; D unresolved. The germline V gene has CDR1 SGHTA and CDR2 FQGTGA. V was clipped by 3 bases and J by 2 bases, with 10 bases between them. This CDR3 region has 15 residues.

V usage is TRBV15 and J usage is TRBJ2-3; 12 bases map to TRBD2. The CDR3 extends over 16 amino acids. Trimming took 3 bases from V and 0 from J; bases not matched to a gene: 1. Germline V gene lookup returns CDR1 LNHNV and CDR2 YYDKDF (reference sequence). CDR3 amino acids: CATSSGLAGSTDTQYF. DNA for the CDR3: TGTGCCACCAGCAGCGGACTAGCGGGGAGCACAGATACGCAGTATTTT.

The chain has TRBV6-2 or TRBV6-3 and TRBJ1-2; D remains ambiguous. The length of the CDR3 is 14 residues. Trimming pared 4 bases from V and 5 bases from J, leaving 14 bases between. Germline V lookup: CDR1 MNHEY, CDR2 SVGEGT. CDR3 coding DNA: TGTGCCAGCAGTTGGTGGTACTCCAGTTATGGCTACACCTTC. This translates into CASSWWYSSYGYTF.

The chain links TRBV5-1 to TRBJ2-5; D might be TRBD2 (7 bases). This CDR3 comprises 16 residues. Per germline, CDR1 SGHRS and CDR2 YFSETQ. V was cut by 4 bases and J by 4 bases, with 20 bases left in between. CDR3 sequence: CASSPFLGGPGETQYF. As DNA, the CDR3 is TGCGCCAGCAGCCCTTTTTTGGGGGGGCCGGGAGAGACCCAGTACTTC.

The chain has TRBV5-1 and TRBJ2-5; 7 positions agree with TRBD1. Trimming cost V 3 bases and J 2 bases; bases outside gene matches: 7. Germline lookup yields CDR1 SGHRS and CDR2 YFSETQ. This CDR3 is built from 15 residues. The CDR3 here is CASSSSGQAQETQYF. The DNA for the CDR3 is TGCGCCAGCAGCTCATCCGGACAGGCTCAAGAGACCCAGTACTTC.

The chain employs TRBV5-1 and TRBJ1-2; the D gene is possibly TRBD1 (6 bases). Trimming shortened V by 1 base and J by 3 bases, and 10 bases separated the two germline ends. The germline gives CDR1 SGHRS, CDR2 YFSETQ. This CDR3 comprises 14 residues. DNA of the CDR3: TGCGCCAGCAGCTTGACAGGGATCGACTATGGCTACACCTTC. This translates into CASSLTGIDYGYTF.

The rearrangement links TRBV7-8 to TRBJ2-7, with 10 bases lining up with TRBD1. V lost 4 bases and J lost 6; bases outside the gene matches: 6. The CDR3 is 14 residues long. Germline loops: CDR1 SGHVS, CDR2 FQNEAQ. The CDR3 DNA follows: TGTGCCAGCAGCTCTAGACAGGGGGCGGTCGAGCAGTACTTC. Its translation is CASSSRQGAVEQYF.

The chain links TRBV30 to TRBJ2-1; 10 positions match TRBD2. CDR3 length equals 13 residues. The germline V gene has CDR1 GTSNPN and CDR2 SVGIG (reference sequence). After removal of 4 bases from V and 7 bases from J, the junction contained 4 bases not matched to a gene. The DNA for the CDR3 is TGTGCCTGGAAAGGGACTAGCGTTAATGAGCAGTTCTTC. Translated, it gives CAWKGTSVNEQFF.